Listed below are T cell receptor beta chains from one sample, sequenced in a study of cytomegalovirus exposure and HLA in healthy donors. Clones were sequenced by immunoSEQ multiplex PCR, and TCRdb holds only the in-frame ones, with some missing. In the table there are 150,000 to 200,000 clones, approximately 80% of which are singletons. Sequences were obtained from PBMCs. The receptors shown here come from a woman under 30 in good health and CMV-seronegative. CDR3s include the opening cysteine and the closing phenylalanine or tryptophan. The order of the fields is J gene, clone size, D gene, V gene, CDR3 DNA, CDR3 protein. D genes are given only for firm matches. Clone size appears in some rows only: once, few, many, or a class for an expanded clone.

j_call: TRBJ2-1
clone_size: -
d_call: -
v_call: TRBV6-1
cdr3_nt: -
cdr3_aa: CASSTSGSYNEQFF

j_call: TRBJ1-5
clone_size: few
d_call: -
v_call: TRBV6-5
cdr3_nt: TGTGCCAGCAGTTCGGGGGAGGGCAATCAGCCCCAGCATTTT
cdr3_aa: CASSSGEGNQPQHF

j_call: TRBJ1-2
clone_size: few
d_call: TRBD1
v_call: TRBV6-5
cdr3_nt: TGTGCCAGCAGGGACAGGGGCGGGGTTGGCTACACCTTC
cdr3_aa: CASRDRGGVGYTF

j_call: TRBJ1-4
clone_size: -
d_call: -
v_call: TRBV30
cdr3_nt: TGTGCCTGGAAGCGACCCGGAGGAACTAATGAAAAACTGTTTTTT
cdr3_aa: CAWKRPGGTNEKLFF

j_call: TRBJ1-1
clone_size: once
d_call: TRBD1
v_call: TRBV7-9
cdr3_nt: TGTGCCAGCAGCTCCCCGGGACAGGGAGGCGCTGAAGCTTTCTTT
cdr3_aa: CASSSPGQGGAEAFF

j_call: TRBJ2-2
clone_size: -
d_call: TRBD1
v_call: TRBV7-8
cdr3_nt: TGTGCCAGCAGCGTCAACAGGGGAACCGGGGAGCTGTTTTTT
cdr3_aa: CASSVNRGTGELFF

j_call: TRBJ2-7
clone_size: -
d_call: TRBD2
v_call: TRBV6-5
cdr3_nt: TGTGCCAGCAGTTGGGGACTAGCGAACTACGAGCAGTACTTC
cdr3_aa: CASSWGLANYEQYF

j_call: TRBJ2-7
clone_size: -
d_call: -
v_call: TRBV5-4
cdr3_nt: TGTGCCAGCAGTCTTACAGGAAACTACGAGCAGTACTTC
cdr3_aa: CASSLTGNYEQYF

j_call: TRBJ2-5
clone_size: -
d_call: -
v_call: TRBV28
cdr3_nt: TGTGCCAGCAGTGGAAGCTCAGGGGGAGGAGAGACCCAGTACTTC
cdr3_aa: CASSGSSGGGETQYF

j_call: TRBJ2-7
clone_size: -
d_call: TRBD1
v_call: TRBV27
cdr3_nt: TGTGCCAGCAGTTACTCCGCCGGGACAGGGGGCAACGAGCAGTACTTC
cdr3_aa: CASSYSAGTGGNEQYF

j_call: TRBJ2-1
clone_size: -
d_call: TRBD2
v_call: TRBV6-5
cdr3_nt: TGTGCCAGCAGGCGCCCGGGACTAGGATACAATGAGCAGTTCTTC
cdr3_aa: CASRRPGLGYNEQFF

j_call: TRBJ2-1
clone_size: -
d_call: TRBD1
v_call: TRBV9
cdr3_nt: TGTGCCAGCAGCGAGGGACAGCAACCCTCCCCGGACAATGAGCAGTTCTTC
cdr3_aa: CASSEGQQPSPDNEQFF

j_call: TRBJ2-7
clone_size: -
d_call: -
v_call: TRBV5-6
cdr3_nt: TGTGCCAGCAGCTCGCCAGAACTACTACTCTCCTACGAGCAGTACTTC
cdr3_aa: CASSSPELLLSYEQYF

j_call: TRBJ2-3
clone_size: -
d_call: TRBD1
v_call: TRBV2
cdr3_nt: TGTGCCAGCAGTGAGCCAGGGGGACACGGGACAGATACGCAGTATTTT
cdr3_aa: CASSEPGGHGTDTQYF

j_call: TRBJ1-1
clone_size: -
d_call: TRBD1
v_call: TRBV6-5
cdr3_nt: TGTGCCAGCAGTACCCGGACAGGAATGAACACTGAAGCTTTCTTT
cdr3_aa: CASSTRTGMNTEAFF

j_call: TRBJ2-7
clone_size: -
d_call: TRBD2
v_call: TRBV19
cdr3_nt: TGTGCCAGTAGTATGCCGCCCAAGACTAGCGGGATAACTAACGAGCAGTACTTC
cdr3_aa: CASSMPPKTSGITNEQYF

j_call: TRBJ1-2
clone_size: once
d_call: -
v_call: TRBV19
cdr3_nt: TGTGCCAGTAGTCCCCTAGATGTGGGAGCTGGCTACACCTTC
cdr3_aa: CASSPLDVGAGYTF

j_call: TRBJ2-7
clone_size: -
d_call: -
v_call: TRBV5-4
cdr3_nt: TGTGCCAGCAGCTTGGTCGCTAGCCACGAGCAGTACTTC
cdr3_aa: CASSLVASHEQYF

j_call: TRBJ1-2
clone_size: -
d_call: -
v_call: TRBV4-1
cdr3_nt: TGCGCCAGCAGCCAAGGGGTGGGATCCGGGATAGCCGTTCATGGCTACACCTTC
cdr3_aa: CASSQGVGSGIAVHGYTF

j_call: TRBJ2-1
clone_size: -
d_call: TRBD1
v_call: TRBV28
cdr3_nt: TGTGCCAGCAGTTTATCGGGACAGGGGAGCAATGAGCAGTTCTTC
cdr3_aa: CASSLSGQGSNEQFF

j_call: TRBJ2-1
clone_size: once
d_call: TRBD2
v_call: TRBV9
cdr3_nt: TGTGCCAGCAGCGTAGCTAGCGGGAGAGTCGTGTCCTACAATGAGCAGTTCTTC
cdr3_aa: CASSVASGRVVSYNEQFF

j_call: TRBJ2-7
clone_size: -
d_call: -
v_call: TRBV2
cdr3_nt: TGTGCCAGCGATCCGGACAGACTTACCTACGAGCAGTACTTC
cdr3_aa: CASDPDRLTYEQYF

j_call: TRBJ2-7
clone_size: -
d_call: -
v_call: TRBV27
cdr3_nt: TGTGCCAGCAGTAAAAGGCCCGGCGGGGAGCAGTACTTC
cdr3_aa: CASSKRPGGEQYF

j_call: TRBJ2-1
clone_size: -
d_call: TRBD2
v_call: TRBV19
cdr3_nt: TGTGCCAGTAGTCCGAGCAGGGGTAGCGGGATCTTTAACAATGAGCAGTTCTTC
cdr3_aa: CASSPSRGSGIFNNEQFF

j_call: TRBJ2-2
clone_size: -
d_call: -
v_call: TRBV7-2
cdr3_nt: TGTGCCAGCAGCTCAGGAGGAAATATACCCGGGGAGCTGTTTTTT
cdr3_aa: CASSSGGNIPGELFF

j_call: TRBJ1-5
clone_size: -
d_call: -
v_call: TRBV7-9
cdr3_nt: TGTGCCAGCAGCTTAGCGGGGGGGCATCAGCCCCAGCATTTT
cdr3_aa: CASSLAGGHQPQHF

j_call: TRBJ2-2
clone_size: -
d_call: TRBD1
v_call: TRBV5-1
cdr3_nt: TGCGCCAGCACCCTGCGGGGGACAGGGCTCTCCGGGGAGCTGTTTTTT
cdr3_aa: CASTLRGTGLSGELFF

j_call: TRBJ2-5
clone_size: -
d_call: -
v_call: TRBV7-9
cdr3_nt: TGTGCCAGCAGCTTATTGGGGGGTGTTGAAGAGACCCAGTACTTC
cdr3_aa: CASSLLGGVEETQYF

j_call: TRBJ1-1
clone_size: -
d_call: TRBD1
v_call: TRBV10-3
cdr3_nt: TGTGCCATCAGGGGGACAGCGATGAACACTGAAGCTTTCTTT
cdr3_aa: CAIRGTAMNTEAFF

j_call: TRBJ2-3
clone_size: -
d_call: -
v_call: TRBV5-1
cdr3_nt: TGCGCCAGCAGCTTGGCCAAGCGGAGTGCAGATACGCAGTATTTT
cdr3_aa: CASSLAKRSADTQYF

j_call: TRBJ2-1
clone_size: -
d_call: -
v_call: TRBV11-3
cdr3_nt: TGTGCCAGCAGCTTAGGGTACGGCTACAATGAGCAGTTCTTC
cdr3_aa: CASSLGYGYNEQFF

j_call: TRBJ1-2
clone_size: -
d_call: -
v_call: TRBV19
cdr3_nt: TGTGCCAGTAGTGCGCCGGACAGACTTAACTATGGCTACACCTTC
cdr3_aa: CASSAPDRLNYGYTF

j_call: TRBJ2-3
clone_size: few
d_call: -
v_call: TRBV27
cdr3_nt: TGTGCCAGCAGTCCCTCTGGAGGCGAACGCACAGATACGCAGTATTTT
cdr3_aa: CASSPSGGERTDTQYF

j_call: TRBJ2-5
clone_size: -
d_call: -
v_call: TRBV16
cdr3_nt: TGTGCCAGCAGCCTAAGGGGCGAGACCCAGTACTTC
cdr3_aa: CASSLRGETQYF

j_call: TRBJ2-5
clone_size: -
d_call: TRBD2
v_call: TRBV5-6
cdr3_nt: TGTGCCAGCAGCTTGCCGCGGGAGGGCCAAGAGACCCAGTACTTC
cdr3_aa: CASSLPREGQETQYF

j_call: TRBJ1-1
clone_size: few
d_call: -
v_call: TRBV28
cdr3_nt: TGTGCCAGCAGTTTTCGTCGCACGGTGAACACTGAAGCTTTCTTT
cdr3_aa: CASSFRRTVNTEAFF

j_call: TRBJ2-2
clone_size: -
d_call: -
v_call: TRBV27
cdr3_nt: TGTGCCAGCAGTCCGGGGGACAGAGACACCGGGGAGCTGTTTTTT
cdr3_aa: CASSPGDRDTGELFF

j_call: TRBJ2-7
clone_size: -
d_call: -
v_call: TRBV27
cdr3_nt: TGTGCCAGCAGTTTATCGGGGCTGTACTACGAGCAGTACTTC
cdr3_aa: CASSLSGLYYEQYF

j_call: TRBJ2-2
clone_size: -
d_call: TRBD1
v_call: TRBV4-2
cdr3_nt: TGTGCCAGCAGCCAATGGGGTGGGACAGACGAGGAGCTGTTTTTT
cdr3_aa: CASSQWGGTDEELFF

j_call: TRBJ2-7
clone_size: once
d_call: TRBD2
v_call: TRBV5-4
cdr3_nt: TGTGCCAGCAGCATCCTAGCGGGGGTGGGGGACGAGCAGTACTTC
cdr3_aa: CASSILAGVGDEQYF

j_call: TRBJ2-2
clone_size: -
d_call: TRBD2
v_call: TRBV2
cdr3_nt: TGTGCCAGCACCCGGCCAAGCGGGAGGGCCAAAGGGAACACCGGGGAGCTGTTTTTT
cdr3_aa: CASTRPSGRAKGNTGELFF

j_call: TRBJ1-2
clone_size: -
d_call: TRBD1
v_call: TRBV7-2
cdr3_nt: TGTGCCAGCAGCTTATCCTCGACAGGGATGAACTATGGCTACACCTTC
cdr3_aa: CASSLSSTGMNYGYTF

j_call: TRBJ2-2
clone_size: -
d_call: -
v_call: TRBV5-4
cdr3_nt: TGTGCCAGCAGCGCATCCACTCGGTGGCAGGGCGGGGAGCTGTTTTTT
cdr3_aa: CASSASTRWQGGELFF

j_call: TRBJ1-4
clone_size: -
d_call: TRBD1
v_call: TRBV25-1
cdr3_nt: TGTGCCAGCAGTGGCGACAGGGGGGGAACTAATGAAAAACTGTTTTTT
cdr3_aa: CASSGDRGGTNEKLFF

j_call: TRBJ1-5
clone_size: -
d_call: -
v_call: TRBV7-8
cdr3_nt: TGTGCCAGCAGCTTAGGGACCAGGGGAAGCAATCAGCCCCAGCATTTT
cdr3_aa: CASSLGTRGSNQPQHF

j_call: TRBJ2-7
clone_size: few
d_call: TRBD2
v_call: TRBV15
cdr3_nt: TGTGCCACCAGCAGAGATCTCAACGCAGGGACTAGCGGGAGTGGGTACGAGCAGTACTTC
cdr3_aa: CATSRDLNAGTSGSGYEQYF

j_call: TRBJ2-2
clone_size: -
d_call: TRBD1
v_call: TRBV6-4
cdr3_nt: TGTGCCAGCAGTGACTCAGGGACAGCGAACACCGGGGAGCTGTTTTTT
cdr3_aa: CASSDSGTANTGELFF

j_call: TRBJ2-5
clone_size: -
d_call: -
v_call: TRBV19
cdr3_nt: TGTGCCAGTATGGCTGCGGGGGCCGAGACCCAGTACTTC
cdr3_aa: CASMAAGAETQYF

j_call: TRBJ2-7
clone_size: -
d_call: -
v_call: TRBV15
cdr3_nt: TGTGCCACCAGCAGAGGGGGACTCTTTTACGAGCAGTACTTC
cdr3_aa: CATSRGGLFYEQYF

j_call: TRBJ1-1
clone_size: few
d_call: -
v_call: TRBV6-6
cdr3_nt: TGTGCCAGCAGTCGACCACAGGGAAGGAAAACTGAAGCTTTCTTT
cdr3_aa: CASSRPQGRKTEAFF